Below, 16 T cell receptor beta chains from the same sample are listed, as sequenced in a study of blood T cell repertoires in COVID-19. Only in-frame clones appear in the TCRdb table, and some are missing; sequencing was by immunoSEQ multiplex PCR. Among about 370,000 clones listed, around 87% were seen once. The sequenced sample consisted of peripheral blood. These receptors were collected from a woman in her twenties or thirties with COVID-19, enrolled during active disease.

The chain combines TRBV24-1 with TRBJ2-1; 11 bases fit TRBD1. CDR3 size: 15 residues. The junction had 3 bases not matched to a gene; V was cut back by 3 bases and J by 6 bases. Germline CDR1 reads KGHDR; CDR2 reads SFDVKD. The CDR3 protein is CATSDRTGGINEQFF. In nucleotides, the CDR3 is TGTGCCACCAGTGATCGGACAGGGGGCATCAATGAGCAGTTCTTC.

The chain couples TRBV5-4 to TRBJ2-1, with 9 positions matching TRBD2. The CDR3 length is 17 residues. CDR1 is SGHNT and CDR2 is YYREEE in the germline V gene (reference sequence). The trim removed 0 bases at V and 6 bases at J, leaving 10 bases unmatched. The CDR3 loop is CASSLEVAGVSRNEQFF. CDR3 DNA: TGTGCCAGCAGCTTGGAAGTAGCGGGAGTGTCCCGCAATGAGCAGTTCTTC.

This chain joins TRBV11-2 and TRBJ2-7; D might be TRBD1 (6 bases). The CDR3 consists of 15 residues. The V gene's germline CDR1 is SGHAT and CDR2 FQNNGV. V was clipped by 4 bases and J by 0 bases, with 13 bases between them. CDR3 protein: CASSSRQVSSYEQYF. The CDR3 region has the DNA TGTGCCAGCAGCTCTCGACAGGTAAGCTCCTACGAGCAGTACTTC.

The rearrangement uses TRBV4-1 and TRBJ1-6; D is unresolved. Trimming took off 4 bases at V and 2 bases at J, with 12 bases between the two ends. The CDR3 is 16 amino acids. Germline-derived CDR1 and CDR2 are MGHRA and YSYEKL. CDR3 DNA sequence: TGCGCCAGCAGCCCGTTCGACGGGGCCTATAATTCACCCCTCCACTTT. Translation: CASSPFDGAYNSPLHF.

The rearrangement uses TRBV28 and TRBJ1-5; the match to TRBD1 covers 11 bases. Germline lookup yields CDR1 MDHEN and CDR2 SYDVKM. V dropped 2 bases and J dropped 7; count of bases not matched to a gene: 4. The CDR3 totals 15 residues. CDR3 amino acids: CASSLGQGARQPQHF. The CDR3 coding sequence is TGTGCCAGCAGTTTAGGACAGGGGGCAAGGCAGCCCCAGCATTTT.

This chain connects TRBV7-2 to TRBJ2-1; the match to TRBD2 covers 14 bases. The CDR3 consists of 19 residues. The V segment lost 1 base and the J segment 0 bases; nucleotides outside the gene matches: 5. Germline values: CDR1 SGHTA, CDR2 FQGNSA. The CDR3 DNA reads TGTGCCAGCAGCTTAGTGGGACTAGCGGGAGCCAACTCCTACAATGAGCAGTTCTTC. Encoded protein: CASSLVGLAGANSYNEQFF.

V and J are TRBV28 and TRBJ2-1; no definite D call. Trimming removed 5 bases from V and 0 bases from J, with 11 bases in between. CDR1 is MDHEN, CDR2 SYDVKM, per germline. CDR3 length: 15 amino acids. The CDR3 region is CASSPTIDSYNEQFF. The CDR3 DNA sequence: TGTGCCAGCAGTCCCACTATTGACTCCTACAATGAGCAGTTCTTC. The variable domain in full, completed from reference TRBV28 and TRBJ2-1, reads DVKVTQSSRYLVKRTGEKVFLECVQDMDHENMFWYRQDPGLGLRLIYFSYDVKMKEKGDIPEGYSVSREKKERFSLILESASTNQTSMYLCASSPTIDSYNEQFFGPGTRLTVL.

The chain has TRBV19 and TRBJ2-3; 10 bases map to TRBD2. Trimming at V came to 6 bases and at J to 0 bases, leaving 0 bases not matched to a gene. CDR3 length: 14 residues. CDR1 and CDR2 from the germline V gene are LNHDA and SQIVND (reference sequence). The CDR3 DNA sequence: TGTGCCAGTAGGACTAGCGGGAGCACAGATACGCAGTATTTT. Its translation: CASRTSGSTDTQYF.

The CDR3 bases are TGTGCCAGCAGCCCTTATGGACAGGGGGCCTATAATTCACCCCTCCACTTT. This translates into CASSPYGQGAYNSPLHF. The V call is TRBV3-1 (or the pseudogene TRBV3-2), the J call TRBJ1-6; 10 nucleotides line up with TRBD1. CDR3 size: 17 residues. V shed 4 bases and J 2 bases; nucleotides not matched to a gene: 5. Germline assignment: CDR1 LGHDT and CDR2 YNNKEL (reference sequence).

For the CDR3, the DNA is TGTGCCAGCAGCGGGACTAGCGGGAGGGGCGAGCAGTACTTC. Translated, it gives CASSGTSGRGEQYF. The chain joins TRBV7-9 to TRBJ2-7; 16 bases line up with TRBD2. This CDR3 is built from 14 residues. Trimming cost V 5 bases and J 6 bases; bases outside gene matches: 1. Germline V gives CDR1 SEHNR, CDR2 FQNEAQ (reference sequence).

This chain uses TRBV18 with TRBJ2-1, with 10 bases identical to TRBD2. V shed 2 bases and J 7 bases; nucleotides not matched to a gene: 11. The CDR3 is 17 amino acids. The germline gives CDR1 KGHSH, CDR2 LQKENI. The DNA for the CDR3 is TGTGCCAGCTCACCATTCCCCCTAGCGGGGGACCTTAATGAGCAGTTCTTC. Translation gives CASSPFPLAGDLNEQFF.

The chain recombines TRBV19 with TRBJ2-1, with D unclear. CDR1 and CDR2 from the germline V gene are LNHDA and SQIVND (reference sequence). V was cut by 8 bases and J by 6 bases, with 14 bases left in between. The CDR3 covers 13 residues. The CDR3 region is CASGYPSGNEQFF. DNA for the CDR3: TGTGCCAGTGGCTATCCCTCGGGCAATGAGCAGTTCTTC. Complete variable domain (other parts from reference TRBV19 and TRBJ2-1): DGGITQSPKYLFRKEGQNVTLSCEQNLNHDAMYWYRQDPGQGLRLIYYSQIVNDFQKGDIAEGYSVSREKKESFPLTVTSAQKNPTAFYLCASGYPSGNEQFFGPGTRLTVL.

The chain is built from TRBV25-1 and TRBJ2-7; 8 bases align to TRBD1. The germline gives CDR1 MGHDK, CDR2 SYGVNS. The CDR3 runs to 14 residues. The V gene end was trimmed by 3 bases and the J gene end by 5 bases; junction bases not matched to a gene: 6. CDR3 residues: CASSDQDRDHEQYF. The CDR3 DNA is TGTGCCAGCAGTGACCAGGACAGGGACCACGAGCAGTACTTC.

The CDR3 loop is CASSQDRDYTF. CDR3 sequence (DNA): TGCGCCAGCAGCCAAGATCGCGACTACACCTTC. This chain uses TRBV4-3 with TRBJ1-2, with no clear D. Germline loops: CDR1 LGHNA, CDR2 YSLEER. Trimming took off 0 bases at V and 10 bases at J, with 6 bases between the two ends. This CDR3 has 11 residues.

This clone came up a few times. In nucleotides, the CDR3 is TGTGCCAGCAGTGGGACAGGGGGCGCCGTGAATTCACCCCTCCACTTT. It yields the protein CASSGTGGAVNSPLHF. The V and J genes are TRBV2 and TRBJ1-6; 11 positions agree with TRBD1. V lost 4 bases to trimming and J lost 7 bases; unmatched junction nucleotides: 6. There are 16 residues in the CDR3. Germline V gene data show CDR1 as SNHLY and CDR2 as FYNNEI.

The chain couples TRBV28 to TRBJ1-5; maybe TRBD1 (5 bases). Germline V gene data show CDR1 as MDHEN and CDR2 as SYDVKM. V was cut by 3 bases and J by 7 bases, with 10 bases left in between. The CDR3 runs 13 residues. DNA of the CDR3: TGTGCCAGCAGTTTGGCAGGGATCCAGCCCCAGCATTTT. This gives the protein CASSLAGIQPQHF.